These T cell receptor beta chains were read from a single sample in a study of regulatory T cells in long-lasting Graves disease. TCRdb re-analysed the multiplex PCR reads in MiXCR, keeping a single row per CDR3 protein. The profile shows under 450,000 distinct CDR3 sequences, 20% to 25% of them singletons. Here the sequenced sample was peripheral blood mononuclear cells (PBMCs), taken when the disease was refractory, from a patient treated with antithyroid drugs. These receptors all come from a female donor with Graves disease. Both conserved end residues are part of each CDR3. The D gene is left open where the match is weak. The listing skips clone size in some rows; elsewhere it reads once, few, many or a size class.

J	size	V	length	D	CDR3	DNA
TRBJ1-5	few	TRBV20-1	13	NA	CSANRDLYQPQHF	TGCAGTGCTAACAGGGACCTCTATCAGCCCCAGCATTTT
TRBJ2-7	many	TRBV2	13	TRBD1	CTSGGSASYEQYF	TGTACCTCAGGGGGTTCAGCGTCCTACGAGCAGTACTTC
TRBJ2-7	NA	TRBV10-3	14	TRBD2	CTISATSGSYEQYF	TGTACCATCAGCGCGACTAGCGGCTCCTACGAGCAGTACTTC
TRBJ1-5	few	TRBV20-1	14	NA	CSARATELNQPQHF	TGCAGTGCTAGAGCGACAGAGCTAAATCAGCCCCAGCATTTT
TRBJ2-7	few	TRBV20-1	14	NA	CSAGEGSYSYEQYF	TGCAGTGCGGGTGAAGGATCTTACTCCTACGAGCAGTACTTC
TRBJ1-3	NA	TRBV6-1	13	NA	CATKGERKNTIYF	TGTGCCACGAAAGGGGAGAGGAAAAACACCATATATTTT
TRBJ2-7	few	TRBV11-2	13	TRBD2	CASGGGGAYEQYF	TGTGCCTCCGGTGGTGGGGGGGCCTACGAGCAGTACTTC
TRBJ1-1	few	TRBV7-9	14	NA	CASSLESGYTEAFF	TGTGCCAGCAGCTTAGAATCAGGGTACACTGAAGCTTTCTTT
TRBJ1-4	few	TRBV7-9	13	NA	CASRPQGKEKLFF	TGTGCCAGCAGGCCTCAGGGGAAGGAAAAACTGTTTTTT
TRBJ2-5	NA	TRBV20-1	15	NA	CSARPRFREIETQYF	TGCAGTGCCCGACCTAGGTTTCGAGAGATAGAGACCCAGTACTTC
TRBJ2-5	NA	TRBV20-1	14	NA	CSATNKTGLETQYF	TGCAGTGCAACCAATAAAACAGGGTTGGAGACCCAGTACTTC
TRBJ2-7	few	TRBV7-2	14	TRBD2	CASSIRLADRPPDF	TGTGCCAGCAGCATACGACTAGCGGACCGGCCCCCAGACTTC
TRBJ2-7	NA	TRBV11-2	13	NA	CASSLINSYEQYF	TGTGCCAGCAGCTTAATTAATTCCTACGAGCAGTACTTC
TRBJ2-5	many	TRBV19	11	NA	CASSMGETQYF	TGTGCCAGTAGTATGGGAGAGACCCAGTACTTC
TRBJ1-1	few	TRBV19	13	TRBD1	CASTREGQGEAFF	TGTGCCAGTACAAGGGAAGGACAGGGAGAAGCTTTCTTT
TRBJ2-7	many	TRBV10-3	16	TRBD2	CAISERRLADTYEQYF	TGTGCCATCAGTGAACGAAGACTAGCGGACACCTACGAGCAGTACTTC
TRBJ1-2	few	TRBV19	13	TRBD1	CASSRQGAPGYTF	TGTGCCAGTAGTAGACAGGGGGCGCCTGGCTACACCTTC
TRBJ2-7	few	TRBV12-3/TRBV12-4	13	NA	CASSSITGTEQYF	TGTGCCAGCAGTTCAATTACAGGGACCGAGCAGTACTTC
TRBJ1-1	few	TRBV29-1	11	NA	CSVKRNTEAFF	TGCAGCGTAAAGAGGAACACTGAAGCTTTCTTT
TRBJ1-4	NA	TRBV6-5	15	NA	CASSYSASGNEKLFF	TGTGCCAGCAGTTACTCGGCCTCGGGTAATGAAAAACTGTTTTTT
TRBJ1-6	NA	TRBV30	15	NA	CAWSDGQLNNSPLHF	TGTGCCTGGAGCGATGGACAGTTGAATAATTCACCCCTCCACTTT
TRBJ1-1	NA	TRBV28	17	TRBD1	CASRSPGTGGPNTEAFF	TGTGCCAGCAGAAGTCCCGGGACAGGGGGCCCCAACACTGAAGCTTTCTTT